This TCR beta chain was identified in a study of beta chain features in type 1 diabetes. Findings and caveats of the study: Significant though moderate, a shortening of TCRB CDR3s appeared in all four CD4+ subsets of Type 1 diabetes patients. Within patients, naive, central memory and Treg TCRB repertoires seemed more similar than within healthy donors.

A heparinised blood draw that averaged approximately 120 mL was obtained once from each donor. The investigators reverse transcribed all of the isolated RNA, so they sequenced expressed TCRB transcripts. Only in-frame clones appear in the TCRdb table, and some are missing; sequencing was by immunoSEQ multiplex PCR. The sample consists of 300,000 to 400,000 clones, 6.5% to 10% of them appearing once. On this clone itself: Its antigen is still unknown.

This clonotype was obtained from a woman aged 18-35 years in good health. Sequenced sample: central memory CD4+ T cells from blood.

The DNA of the CDR3 is TGTGCCAGCAGCACCGCAGGGCGAGACTATGGCTACACCTTC. Amino acid sequence: CASSTAGRDYGYTF. The J gene is TRBJ1-2, the V gene TRBV5-6; weak D call: TRBD1 (5 bases). The V gene lost 4 bases and the J gene lost 3 bases, with 13 bases spanning the gap. CDR1 and CDR2 from the germline V gene are SGHDT and YYEEEE. The CDR3 spans 14 residues.